This TCR beta chain was recorded in a study of shared clonotypes between healthy human individuals. This clone was seen a few times. The CDR3 has 15 residues. CDR1 is MGHDK, CDR2 SYGVNS, per germline. Trimming stripped 5 bases from V and 0 bases from J, with 11 bases between. Under the authors' procedure: ImmunoSEQ output held junction-only sequences without quality scores, so filtering differed. Libraries were prepared by immunoSEQ multiplex PCR; TCRdb keeps only in-frame clonotypes and omits some of them. V, J and clone size reflect that table, while D and trimming were determined from the DNA. The table lists about 340,000 clones, less than 75% of them singletons.

Sequenced sample: memory CD4+ T cells sorted from blood. Subset of the sample: CD45RA-negative fraction. The J gene is TRBJ2-4, the V gene TRBV25-1; D gene ambiguous. The clonotype originates from a man under 40 in good health. Written as DNA, the CDR3 is TGTGCCAGCAGTCCAGCTTCCATAGCCAAAAACATTCAGTACTTC. This gives the protein CASSPASIAKNIQYF.